Below, 6 T cell receptor beta chains from the same sample are listed, as sequenced in a study of a mutant IDH1 vaccine in newly diagnosed glioma. Measured with immunoSEQ multiplex PCR; TCRdb has only the in-frame clones, and not every one. Of 85,000 to 100,000 clones in the sample, 85% to 90% were seen once. Time point meaning: baseline, week 1 (first vaccination visit). Treatment described: pre-vaccination baseline after standard-of-care therapy. Sequences were derived from PBMCs, sampled from a glioma patient treated with radiotherapy, temozolomide or both. These receptors were collected from a woman aged 50 to 60 with glioma.

V is TRBV6-6 and J is TRBJ2-3; 8 bases fit TRBD2. CDR1 is MNHNY and CDR2 is SVGAGI in the germline V gene (reference sequence). CDR3 length equals 15 residues. After removal of 4 bases from V and 3 bases from J, the junction contained 6 bases not matched to a gene. CDR3 bases: TGTGCCAGCAGTTCACCGGGGGGGGAGACAGATACGCAGTATTTT. It encodes CASSSPGGETDTQYF.

The chain uses TRBV28 and TRBJ1-4; D ambiguous. The CDR3 is 14 residues long. Trimming left V 7 bases short and J 3 bases short, with 12 bases between. In germline, CDR1 is MDHEN, CDR2 SYDVKM. CDR3 sequence: CASISAAANEKLFF. The CDR3 nucleotides read TGTGCCAGCATTTCAGCAGCAGCTAATGAAAAACTGTTTTTT.

This clone appeared a single time. The chain uses TRBV6-1 and TRBJ1-5; 9 nucleotides agree with TRBD1. Germline V gene data show CDR1 as MNHNS and CDR2 as SASEGT. The CDR3 consists of 17 residues. The trim removed 2 bases at V and 2 bases at J, leaving 7 bases unmatched. Here the CDR3 DNA reads TGTGCCAGCAGTGAATACAGGGGGCTTGTGGGCAATCAGCCCCAGCATTTT. Protein: CASSEYRGLVGNQPQHF.

This sequence joins TRBV30 and TRBJ1-2; the D gene is possibly TRBD1 (5 bases). This CDR3 has 15 residues. In germline, CDR1 is GTSNPN, CDR2 SVGIG (reference sequence). V shed 3 bases and J shed 8 bases, with 22 bases lying between them. The DNA for the CDR3 is TGTGCCTGGAGGGTTTCTCCACCGGGACTCCTAGGCTACACCTTC. It yields the protein CAWRVSPPGLLGYTF.

The V and J genes are TRBV6-1 and TRBJ1-1, with D uncertain. Trimming removed 3 bases from V and 1 base from J, with 6 bases in between. Germline assignment: CDR1 MNHNS and CDR2 SASEGT. The CDR3 length is 13 residues. DNA for the CDR3: TGTGCCAGCAGTGAGCGAGAGAACACTGAAGCTTTCTTT. Protein product: CASSERENTEAFF.

The chain couples TRBV5-6 to TRBJ2-5, with D possibly called TRBD1 or TRBD2 (5 bases each). V was shortened by 2 bases and J by 11 bases, with 19 bases between the two germline ends. CDR1 and CDR2 from the germline V gene are SGHDT and YYEEEE. The length of the CDR3 is 14 residues. In DNA form, the CDR3 reads TGTGCCAGCAGCTTCGAGACAGCCCTCTGGGAGCAGTACTTC. This sequence encodes CASSFETALWEQYF.